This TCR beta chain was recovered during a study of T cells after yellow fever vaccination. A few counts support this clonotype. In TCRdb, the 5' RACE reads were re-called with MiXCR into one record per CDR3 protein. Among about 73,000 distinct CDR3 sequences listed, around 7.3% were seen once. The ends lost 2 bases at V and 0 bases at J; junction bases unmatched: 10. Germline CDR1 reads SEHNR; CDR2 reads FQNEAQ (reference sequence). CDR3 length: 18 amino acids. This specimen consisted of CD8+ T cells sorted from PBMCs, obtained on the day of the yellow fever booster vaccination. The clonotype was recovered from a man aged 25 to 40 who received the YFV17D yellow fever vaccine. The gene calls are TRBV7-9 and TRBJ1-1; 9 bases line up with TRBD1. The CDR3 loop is CASSLPTGGGPLNTEAFF. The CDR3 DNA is TGTGCCAGCAGCTTACCCACAGGGGGCGGCCCATTGAACACTGAAGCTTTCTTT.